This TCR beta chain was identified in a study of cytomegalovirus exposure and HLA in healthy donors. Whole-study findings and limits: The study reported that TCR beta sequences accurately predicted HLA-A and HLA-B alleles in most subjects. Links to common viral pathogens appeared, in a later analysis, for several of the most significant clusters. There were reportedly fewer N-insertions in an Asian-associated ancestry cluster than the roughly 670-donor mean, in a later analysis.

In the PCR, 60 Vbeta and 13 Jbeta primers were used. Using immunoSEQ multiplex PCR, the repertoire was profiled, and TCRdb retains in-frame clones only, with some absent. The table includes 80,000 to 95,000 clones, roughly 81% detected once. Germline V gene data show CDR1 as MNHEY and CDR2 as SVGAGI. The CDR3 is made up of 16 amino acids. V trimming: 4 bases; J trimming: 7 bases; junction bases outside the gene matches: 10. In the case of this clone: What it recognizes is unknown.

Healthy bone marrow donors supplied every sample. The sequencing sample was made of PBMCs. The receptor was derived from a woman in her thirties in good health and CMV-seronegative. The rearrangement links TRBV6-5 to TRBJ2-3; 11 bases fit TRBD2. CDR3 nucleotides: TGTGCCAGCAGTTTCCATAGCGGGAGGGCCTTTTATACGCAGTATTTT. It yields the protein CASSFHSGRAFYTQYF.